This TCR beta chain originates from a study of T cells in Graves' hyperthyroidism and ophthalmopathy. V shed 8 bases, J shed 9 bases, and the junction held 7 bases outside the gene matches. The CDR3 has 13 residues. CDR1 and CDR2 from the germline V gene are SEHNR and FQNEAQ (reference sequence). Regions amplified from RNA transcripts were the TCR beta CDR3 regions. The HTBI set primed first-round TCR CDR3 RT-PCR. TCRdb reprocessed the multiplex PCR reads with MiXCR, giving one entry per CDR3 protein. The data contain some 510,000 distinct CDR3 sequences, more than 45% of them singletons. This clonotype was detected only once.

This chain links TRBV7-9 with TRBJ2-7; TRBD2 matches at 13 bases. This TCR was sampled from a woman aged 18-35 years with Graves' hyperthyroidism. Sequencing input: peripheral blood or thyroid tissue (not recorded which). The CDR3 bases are TGTGCCAGCCCCGGGACTAGCGGGGAGTGGCAGTACTTC. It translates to CASPGTSGEWQYF.